These 20 T cell receptor beta chains were all obtained from the same sample, sequenced in a study of blood T cell repertoires in COVID-19. TCRdb's table, derived via immunoSEQ multiplex PCR, lists solely in-frame clones and lacks some. The sample holds more than 150,000 clones, 85% to 90% seen once. What was sequenced was peripheral blood. Receptors originate from a young man with acute or convalescent COVID-19.

This clone was seen just once. Here the CDR3 DNA reads TGCGCCAGCAGCTTGGTACTAGCCGGGAGGGATGAGCAGTTCTTC. Translating gives CASSLVLAGRDEQFF. The rearrangement links TRBV5-1 to TRBJ2-1; 8 bases are shared with TRBD2. Germline assignment: CDR1 SGHRS and CDR2 YFSETQ. The CDR3 spans 15 residues. Trimming cost V 0 bases and J 8 bases; bases outside gene matches: 7.

The chain combines TRBV7-6 with TRBJ2-7, with 9 positions matching TRBD2. With V trimmed by 2 bases and J by 11 bases, 25 bases remained unmatched. The CDR3 consists of 19 residues. Per the germline V gene, CDR1 is SGHVS and CDR2 is FNYEAQ. The CDR3 region has the DNA TGTGCCAGCAGCTTAAAACCGAAGCGGGTTAGCGGGGGTGGCCTCTTCGAGTACTTC. It codes for CASSLKPKRVSGGGLFEYF. The full variable domain, in which reference TRBV7-6 and TRBJ2-7 provide the parts outside the CDR3, is GAGVSQSPRYKVTKRGQDVALRCDPISGHVSLYWYRQALGQGPEFLTYFNYEAQQDKSGLPNDRFSAERPEGSISTLTIQRTEQRDSAMYRCASSLKPKRVSGGGLFEYFGPGTRLTVT.

V and J are TRBV5-1 and TRBJ1-1; no clear D gene. Trimming pared 0 bases from V and 1 base from J, leaving 4 bases between. CDR1 and CDR2 from the germline V gene are SGHRS and YFSETQ. The CDR3 loop spans 13 amino acids. This CDR3 reads CASSLDKNTEAFF. The CDR3 coding sequence is TGCGCCAGCAGCTTGGATAAGAACACTGAAGCTTTCTTT.

This clone was counted between two and nine times. The genes are TRBV6-2 or TRBV6-3 and TRBJ2-3; TRBD2 agrees at 9 bases. J lost 2 bases, V lost 5 bases, and 8 bases had no gene match. CDR3 size: 16 residues. CDR1 and CDR2 from the germline V gene are MNHEY and SVGEGT. CDR3 in amino acids: CASSSWGGGATDTQYF. The CDR3 nucleotides are TGTGCCAGCAGTAGCTGGGGCGGGGGGGCCACAGATACGCAGTATTTT.

The chain has TRBV25-1 and TRBJ1-2, with 8 bases matching TRBD1. CDR1 and CDR2 from the germline V gene are MGHDK and SYGVNS. V was pared by 3 bases and J by 4 bases, with 4 bases of the junction left unmatched. The CDR3 extends over 14 amino acids. CDR3 residues: CASSEWTGLYGYTF. CDR3 nucleotides: TGTGCCAGCAGTGAGTGGACAGGGCTCTATGGCTACACCTTC.

The chain links TRBV10-1 to TRBJ1-1; 8 bases line up with TRBD1. Germline loops: CDR1 WNHNN, CDR2 SYGVQD (reference sequence). The CDR3 runs 13 residues. After removal of 5 bases from V and 5 bases from J, the junction contained 4 bases not matched to a gene. The CDR3 DNA follows: TGCGCCAGCAGTAAGGACAGGGTGACTGAAGCTTTCTTT. Encoded protein: CASSKDRVTEAFF.

The chain has TRBV6-7 and TRBJ2-7; TRBD2 matches at 15 bases. TRBV6-7 is designated an ORF whose function remains uncertain. This CDR3 has 20 residues. V gave up 2 bases and J gave up 3 bases; unmatched junction bases: 14. The CDR3 DNA reads TGTGCCAGCAGTTACCCCACCGGGACTAGCGGGGGGTTAGTAGGCTACGAGCAGTACGTC. Translation: CASSYPTGTSGGLVGYEQYV.

Comment on this clone: In the same sample, other DNA sequences code for this CDR3. V usage is TRBV19 and J usage is TRBJ1-1; D possibly corresponds to TRBD1 (6 bases). This CDR3 has 15 residues. V lost 2 bases and J 0 bases, leaving 10 bases between the germline ends. Per the germline V gene, CDR1 is LNHDA and CDR2 is SQIVND (reference sequence). CDR3 amino acids: CASSIQGNMNTEAFF. The DNA of the CDR3 is TGTGCCAGTAGTATACAGGGGAACATGAACACTGAAGCTTTCTTT.

The gene calls are TRBV6-7 and TRBJ1-6; 10 nucleotides match TRBD1. TRBV6-7 is treated as an ORF (open reading frame) with a function not yet certain. V lost 11 bases and J lost 9; bases outside the gene matches: 7. This CDR3 spans 13 amino acids. CDR3 protein: CACRDRGPSPLHF. For the CDR3, the DNA is TGTGCCTGCCGGGACAGGGGCCCTTCACCCCTCCACTTT.

J is TRBJ2-7 and V is TRBV9; 7 bases line up with TRBD1. CDR1 is SGDLS, CDR2 YYNGEE, per germline. The CDR3 contains 14 residues. With 3 bases clipped from V and 0 bases from J, the junction kept 3 bases outside the gene matches. The CDR3 sequence is CASSGGQSSYEQYF. The CDR3 DNA reads as TGTGCCAGCAGCGGGGGACAGAGCTCCTACGAGCAGTACTTC.

The chain combines TRBV28 with TRBJ1-1, with 8 bases fitting TRBD1. CDR3 length: 13 residues. The germline gives CDR1 MDHEN, CDR2 SYDVKM. J gave up 11 bases and V 5 bases, and 10 bases lay outside the gene matches. CDR3 sequence (DNA): TGTGCCAGCAGTCCCCGGACAGGGTCTGGGGCTTTCTTT. This codes for CASSPRTGSGAFF.

This chain uses TRBV20-1 with TRBJ1-4, with D tentatively TRBD1 (5 bases). Germline V gene sequence: CDR1 DFQATT, CDR2 SNEGSKA (reference sequence). The ends were cut back, 6 bases at V and 8 bases at J, with 10 bases in the middle. This CDR3 contains 11 residues. The CDR3 loop reads CSAIGEEKLFF. CDR3 DNA sequence: TGCAGTGCGATAGGGGAAGAAAAACTGTTTTTT.

This clone has only a few counts. The CDR3 DNA reads TGCGCCAGCAGGAAGACAGTGGGGAACACTGAAGCTTTCTTT. Protein sequence: CASRKTVGNTEAFF. The rearrangement uses TRBV5-1 and TRBJ1-1; TRBD1 is a possible D gene (5 bases). The CDR3 is 14 amino acids. The V gene's germline CDR1 is SGHRS and CDR2 YFSETQ. Trimming removed 5 bases from V and 1 base from J, with 12 bases in between. The variable domain in full, completed from reference TRBV5-1 and TRBJ1-1, reads KAGVTQTPRYLIKTRGQQVTLSCSPISGHRSVSWYQQTPGQGLQFLFEYFSETQRNKGNFPGRFSGRQFSNSRSEMNVSTLELGDSALYLCASRKTVGNTEAFFGQGTRLTVV.

The genes are TRBV2 and TRBJ1-1, with 10 bases that match TRBD1. Germline V gene lookup returns CDR1 SNHLY and CDR2 FYNNEI. V lost 6 bases, J lost 6 bases, and 10 bases stayed unmatched. The CDR3 totals 15 residues. The CDR3: CASRGLTGGFAEAFF. CDR3 bases: TGTGCCAGCAGGGGGCTGACAGGGGGCTTCGCTGAAGCTTTCTTT.

This clone showed up just a few times. V usage is TRBV3-1 (or the pseudogene TRBV3-2) and J usage is TRBJ1-4; TRBD1 aligns across 7 bases. The CDR3 has 15 residues. Germline lookup yields CDR1 LGHDT and CDR2 YNNKEL (reference sequence). With V trimmed by 0 bases and J by 8 bases, 6 bases remained unmatched. The DNA for the CDR3 is TGTGCCAGCAGCCAAGATTTGAGGGGGCGGGAAAAACTGTTTTTT. Translation gives CASSQDLRGREKLFF.

This chain uses TRBV5-1 with TRBJ2-1; TRBD2 is a possible D gene (6 bases). The V and J ends lost 3 bases and 7 bases respectively, with 20 bases between them. Germline-derived CDR1 and CDR2 are SGHRS and YFSETQ. This CDR3 comprises 16 residues. The CDR3 is CASSSPGWGEENEQFF. The CDR3 bases are TGCGCCAGCAGCTCCCCGGGATGGGGGGAGGAAAATGAGCAGTTCTTC.

The chain uses TRBV10-3 and TRBJ2-7; D remains unclear. Trimming removed 6 bases at V and 3 bases at J, with 18 bases between. Germline V CDR1 and CDR2: ENHRY, SYGVKD. The CDR3 covers 15 residues. The CDR3 spells CAIRTGSRPHYEQYF. The CDR3, as DNA: TGTGCCATCAGGACCGGGTCAAGGCCCCACTACGAGCAGTACTTC.

The CDR3 reads CASSESQGSGEKLFF. As DNA, the CDR3 is TGTGCCAGCAGTGAATCACAGGGGTCGGGTGAAAAACTGTTTTTT. The chain recombines TRBV2 with TRBJ1-4; 7 bases are shared with TRBD1. V lost 2 bases, J lost 7 bases, and 7 bases stayed unmatched. The length of the CDR3 is 15 residues. CDR1 and CDR2 from the germline V gene are SNHLY and FYNNEI.

This chain connects TRBV19 to TRBJ2-5; 8 nucleotides match TRBD2. The V gene's germline CDR1 is LNHDA and CDR2 SQIVND (reference sequence). V was pared by 9 bases and J by 5 bases, with 11 bases of the junction left unmatched. The CDR3 has 14 amino acids. CDR3 nucleotides: TGTGCCAGCCGTGGGCGGGGGGACGGGGAGACCCAGTACTTC. Translating it yields CASRGRGDGETQYF. The variable domain in full, completed from reference TRBV19 and TRBJ2-5, reads DGGITQSPKYLFRKEGQNVTLSCEQNLNHDAMYWYRQDPGQGLRLIYYSQIVNDFQKGDIAEGYSVSREKKESFPLTVTSAQKNPTAFYLCASRGRGDGETQYFGPGTRLLVL.

The CDR3 DNA sequence: TGCGCCAGCAGCCAACCGGGACAGGGAAGCAATCAGCCCCAGCATTTT. Amino acid sequence: CASSQPGQGSNQPQHF. The rearrangement uses TRBV4-1 and TRBJ1-5, with TRBD1 identical over 9 bases. Germline V gene sequence: CDR1 MGHRA, CDR2 YSYEKL. This CDR3 contains 16 residues. V trimming: 2 bases; J trimming: 1 base; junction bases outside the gene matches: 3.